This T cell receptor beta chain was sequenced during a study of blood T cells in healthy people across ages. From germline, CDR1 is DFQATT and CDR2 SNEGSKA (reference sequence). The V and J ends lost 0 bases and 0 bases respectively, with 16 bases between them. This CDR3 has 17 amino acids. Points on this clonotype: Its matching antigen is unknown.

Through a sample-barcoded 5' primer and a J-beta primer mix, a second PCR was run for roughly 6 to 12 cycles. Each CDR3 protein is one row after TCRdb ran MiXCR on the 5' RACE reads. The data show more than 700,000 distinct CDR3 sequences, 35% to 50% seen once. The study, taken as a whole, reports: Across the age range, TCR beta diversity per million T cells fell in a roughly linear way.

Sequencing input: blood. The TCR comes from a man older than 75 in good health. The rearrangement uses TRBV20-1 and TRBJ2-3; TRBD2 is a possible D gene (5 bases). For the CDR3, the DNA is TGCAGTGCTAGAGATTTCGGACTTCCCCTTAGCACAGATACGCAGTATTTT. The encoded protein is CSARDFGLPLSTDTQYF.